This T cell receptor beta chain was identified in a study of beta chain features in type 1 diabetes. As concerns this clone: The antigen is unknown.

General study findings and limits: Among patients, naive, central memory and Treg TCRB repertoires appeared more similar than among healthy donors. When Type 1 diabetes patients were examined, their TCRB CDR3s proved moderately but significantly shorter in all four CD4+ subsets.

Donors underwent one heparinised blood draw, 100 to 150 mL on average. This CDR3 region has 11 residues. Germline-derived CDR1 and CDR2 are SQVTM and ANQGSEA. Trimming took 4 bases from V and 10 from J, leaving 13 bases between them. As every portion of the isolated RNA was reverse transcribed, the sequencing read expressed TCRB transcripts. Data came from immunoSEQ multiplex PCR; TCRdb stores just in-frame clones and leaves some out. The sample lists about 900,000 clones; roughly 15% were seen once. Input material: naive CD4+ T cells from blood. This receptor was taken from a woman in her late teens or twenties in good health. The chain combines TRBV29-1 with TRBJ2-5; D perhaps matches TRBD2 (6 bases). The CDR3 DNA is TGCAGCGTTGGGGGGGTTGGTGACCAGTACTTC. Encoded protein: CSVGGVGDQYF. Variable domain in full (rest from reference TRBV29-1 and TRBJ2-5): SAVISQKPSRDICQRGTSLTIQCQVDSQVTMMFWYRQQPGQSLTLIATANQGSEATYESGFVIDKFPISRPNLTFSTLTVSNMSPEDSSIYLCSVGGVGDQYFGPGTRLLVL.